This T cell receptor (beta chain) was recorded in a study of lung T cells in sarcoidosis with Löfgren's syndrome. TCRdb re-analysed the reads in MiXCR, keeping a single row per CDR3 protein. The repertoire consists of more than 8,500 distinct CDR3 sequences, with just under 20% occurring once and the leading ten covering roughly 7%. By share, this clonotype ranks as medium-sized (0.01 to 0.1%). Material: CD4+ T cells from bronchoalveolar lavage. This TCR derives from a human donor with sarcoidosis (Löfgren's syndrome or another form), or a control subject (not recorded which).

The DNA of the CDR3 is TGTGCCAGCAGACGCACACAGGGGATTAACACTGAAGCTTTCTTT. The encoded protein is CASRRTQGINTEAFF. This chain connects TRBV28 to TRBJ1-1, with TRBD1 matching over 7 bases. J lost 2 bases, V lost 6 bases, and 9 bases had no gene match. Germline V gives CDR1 MDHEN, CDR2 SYDVKM. The CDR3 covers 15 residues.